This T cell receptor (beta chain) originates from a study of CD8+CD57+ T cells in acquired aplastic anemia. General observations from the study: Patients and controls shared over 25 CD8+ CDR3 sequences, highly expressed in patients.

The sequenced patients had an expansion of CD8+CD57+ cells seen by flow cytometry. All patients were therapy-naive when blood was sampled. There are many counts of this clonotype. Antigen: not known. V shed 6 bases, J shed 0 bases, and the junction held 7 bases outside the gene matches. Looked up from germline, CDR1 is ENHRY and CDR2 is SYGVKD. The CDR3 covers 16 residues. Genomic DNA served as template for TCR beta VDJ and CDR3 profiling. TCRdb independently ran MiXCR on the reads; one entry per CDR3 protein. Here the sample spans about 470,000 distinct CDR3 sequences, around 33% being singletons. Source material: sorted CD4+, CD8+, or CD8+CD57+ T cells (not recorded which) from PBMCs. The chain joins TRBV10-3 to TRBJ2-2, with 7 bases matching TRBD2. The receptor's source is a human donor with aplastic anemia. CDR3 sequence (DNA): TGTGCCATCAGCGAGAGGGGAGGGACGAACACCGGGGAGCTGTTTTTT. This codes for CAISERGGTNTGELFF.